These T cell receptor beta chains were read from a single sample in a study of Ad26.COV2.S vaccination and SARS-CoV-2 variants. Data came from immunoSEQ multiplex PCR; TCRdb stores just in-frame clones and leaves some out. The sample yields about 370,000 clones, 89% seen once. Sequenced material: peripheral blood, taken in a trial of Ad26.COV2.S vaccine versus placebo. The receptors derive from a person aged 18 to 59 who received the Ad26.COV2.S COVID-19 vaccine or a placebo. Both conserved end residues are trimmed from each CDR3. Fields, in order: clone size, V gene, CDR3 protein. Clone size is shown for a subset of rows, as once, few, many or a class of expanded clone.

clone size: once
V gene: TRBV7-2
CDR3 protein: ASSLSGTANTEAF

clone size: NA
V gene: TRBV7-2
CDR3 protein: ASSLFNSPLH

clone size: few
V gene: TRBV19
CDR3 protein: ASSIDPTSGSFEQF

clone size: NA
V gene: TRBV3-1/TRBV3-2
CDR3 protein: ASSRGTPYEQY

clone size: NA
V gene: TRBV2
CDR3 protein: ASSEFGRNTEAF

clone size: NA
V gene: TRBV30
CDR3 protein: AWSEYTGELF

clone size: NA
V gene: TRBV9
CDR3 protein: ASSVPQEGLAGVKSYNEQF

clone size: NA
V gene: TRBV5-1
CDR3 protein: ASSLDRDYGYT

clone size: NA
V gene: TRBV4-1
CDR3 protein: ASSLGTGTNTGELF

clone size: once
V gene: TRBV10-1
CDR3 protein: ASSEGKGLYEQY

clone size: NA
V gene: TRBV7-8
CDR3 protein: ASSLTGAAGYEQY

clone size: once
V gene: TRBV4-1
CDR3 protein: ASSQVRVSGGNEQF

clone size: NA
V gene: TRBV4-2
CDR3 protein: ASSQERGSSYNSPLH

clone size: NA
V gene: TRBV10-3
CDR3 protein: AISESENPGYEQY

clone size: NA
V gene: TRBV9
CDR3 protein: ASSPRSGTSYEQY

clone size: NA
V gene: TRBV12-3/TRBV12-4
CDR3 protein: ASTTLRGNEQF

clone size: once
V gene: TRBV27
CDR3 protein: ASSSQPSSYNEQF

clone size: NA
V gene: TRBV6-2/TRBV6-3
CDR3 protein: ASTPLLGQGGSYEQY

clone size: NA
V gene: TRBV2
CDR3 protein: ASSQQGSNQPQH

clone size: NA
V gene: TRBV27
CDR3 protein: ASSLSVREIDTQY

clone size: NA
V gene: TRBV23-1
CDR3 protein: ASTSGQQETQY

clone size: once
V gene: TRBV7-2
CDR3 protein: ASSLFYGKETQY

clone size: few
V gene: TRBV20-1
CDR3 protein: SASPRTGGNQPQH

clone size: NA
V gene: TRBV28
CDR3 protein: ASSLRLLWRDTGELF

clone size: NA
V gene: TRBV2
CDR3 protein: ASSAGVGHEQY

clone size: NA
V gene: TRBV4-2
CDR3 protein: ASSQGVAGYQETQY

clone size: NA
V gene: TRBV28
CDR3 protein: ASSVDRGNTEAF

clone size: NA
V gene: TRBV18
CDR3 protein: ASSPRIGGSNPRETQY

clone size: NA
V gene: TRBV7-9
CDR3 protein: ASSPAGRLNEQF

clone size: once
V gene: TRBV27
CDR3 protein: ASSWTGAARNSPLH

clone size: many
V gene: TRBV3-1/TRBV3-2
CDR3 protein: ASSQGLGGNEQF

clone size: NA
V gene: TRBV28
CDR3 protein: ASQGQGNTGELF

clone size: NA
V gene: TRBV5-5
CDR3 protein: ASSSVQGISYEQY

clone size: NA
V gene: TRBV7-3
CDR3 protein: ASSLSGDTFY

clone size: NA
V gene: TRBV3-1/TRBV3-2
CDR3 protein: ASSQEALSGNTIY

clone size: NA
V gene: TRBV12-3/TRBV12-4
CDR3 protein: ASRLKNEKLF

clone size: NA
V gene: TRBV9
CDR3 protein: ASSAGAEGGYNEQF

clone size: NA
V gene: TRBV7-8
CDR3 protein: ASSRRLNYGYT

clone size: few
V gene: TRBV27
CDR3 protein: ASSVPGTASYEQY

clone size: few
V gene: TRBV5-1
CDR3 protein: ASSWRGGDNSPLH

clone size: few
V gene: TRBV7-2
CDR3 protein: ASSLDSSGNTIY

clone size: NA
V gene: TRBV28
CDR3 protein: ASSPQGQDSGNTIY

clone size: NA
V gene: TRBV5-6
CDR3 protein: ASSSLAVAGYADTQY

clone size: NA
V gene: TRBV7-9
CDR3 protein: ASSLGLAGRETQY

clone size: NA
V gene: TRBV19
CDR3 protein: ASSSPGQSYSPLH

clone size: once
V gene: TRBV29-1
CDR3 protein: SVKTGTGTEKLF

clone size: NA
V gene: TRBV28
CDR3 protein: ASRSTEMGNQPQH

clone size: NA
V gene: TRBV4-2
CDR3 protein: ASSQDTSGSYNEQF

clone size: once
V gene: TRBV11-3
CDR3 protein: ASSSPWDSGSYEQY

clone size: NA
V gene: TRBV27
CDR3 protein: ASSLSLAGGTQY

clone size: once
V gene: TRBV5-6
CDR3 protein: ASTEGGRGPTGELF

clone size: NA
V gene: TRBV11-2
CDR3 protein: ASSPVTGGPVNTEAF

clone size: NA
V gene: TRBV5-4
CDR3 protein: ASSFPGRETQY